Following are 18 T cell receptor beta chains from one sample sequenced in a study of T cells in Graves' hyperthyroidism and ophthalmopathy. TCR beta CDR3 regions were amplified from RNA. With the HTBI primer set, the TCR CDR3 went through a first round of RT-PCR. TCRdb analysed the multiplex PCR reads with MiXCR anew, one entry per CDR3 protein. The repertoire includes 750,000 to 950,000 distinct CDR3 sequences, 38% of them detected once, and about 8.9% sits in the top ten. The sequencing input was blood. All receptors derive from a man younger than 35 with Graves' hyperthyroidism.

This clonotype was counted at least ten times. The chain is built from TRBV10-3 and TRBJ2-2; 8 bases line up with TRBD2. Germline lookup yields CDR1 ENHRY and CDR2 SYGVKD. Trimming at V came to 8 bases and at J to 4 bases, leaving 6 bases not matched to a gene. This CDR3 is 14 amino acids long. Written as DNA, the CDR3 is TGTGCCATCTCGGAGCGGGGGTTCACCGGGGAGCTGTTTTTT. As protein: CAISERGFTGELFF.

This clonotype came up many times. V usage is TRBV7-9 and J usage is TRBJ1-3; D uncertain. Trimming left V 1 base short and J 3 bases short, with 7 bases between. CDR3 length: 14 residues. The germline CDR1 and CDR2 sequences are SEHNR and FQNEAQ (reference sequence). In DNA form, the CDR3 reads TGTGCCAGCAGCTTAGAGGGAATTGGAAACACCATATATTTT. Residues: CASSLEGIGNTIYF.

Here the CDR3 DNA reads TGCAGTGCTCCCCGGGACCCCCGGAGGACCCAGTACTTC. It translates to CSAPRDPRRTQYF. This chain uses TRBV20-1 with TRBJ2-5, with D tentatively TRBD1 or TRBD2 (5 bases each). The CDR3 is made up of 13 amino acids. Trimming removed 5 bases at V and 7 bases at J, with 17 bases between. The germline CDR1 and CDR2 sequences are DFQATT and SNEGSKA (reference sequence).

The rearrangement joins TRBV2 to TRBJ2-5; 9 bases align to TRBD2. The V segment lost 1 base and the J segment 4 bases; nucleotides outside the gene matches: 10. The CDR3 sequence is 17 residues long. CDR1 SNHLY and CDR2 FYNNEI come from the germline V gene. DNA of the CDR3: TGTGCCAGCAGTGAAGGTTGGCGGGAGGGCCGAGGAGAGACCCAGTACTTC. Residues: CASSEGWREGRGETQYF.

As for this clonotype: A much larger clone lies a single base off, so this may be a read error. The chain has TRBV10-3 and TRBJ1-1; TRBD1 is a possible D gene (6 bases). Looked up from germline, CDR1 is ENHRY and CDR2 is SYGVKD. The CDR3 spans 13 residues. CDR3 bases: TGTGCCGTCAGTAATGCTCCCGGGACAGAAGCTTTCTTT. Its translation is CAVSNAPGTEAFF.

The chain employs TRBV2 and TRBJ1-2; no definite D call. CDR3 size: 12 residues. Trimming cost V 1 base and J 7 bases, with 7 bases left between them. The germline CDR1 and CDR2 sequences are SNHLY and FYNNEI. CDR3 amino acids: CASSEEGIGYTF. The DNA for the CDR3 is TGTGCCAGCAGTGAAGAAGGGATTGGCTACACCTTC. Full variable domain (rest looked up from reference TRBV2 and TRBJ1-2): EPEVTQTPSHQVTQMGQEVILRCVPISNHLYFYWYRQILGQKVEFLVSFYNNEISEKSEIFDDQFSVERPDGSNFTLKIRSTKLEDSAMYFCASSEEGIGYTFGSGTRLTVV.

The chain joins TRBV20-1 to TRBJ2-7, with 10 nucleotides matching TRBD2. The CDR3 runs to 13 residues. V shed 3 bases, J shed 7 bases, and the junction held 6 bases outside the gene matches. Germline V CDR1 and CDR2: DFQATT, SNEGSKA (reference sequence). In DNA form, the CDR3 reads TGCAGTGCTAGCCCTAGCGGGAGCAAAGAGCAGTACTTC. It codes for CSASPSGSKEQYF.

This CDR3 reads CASSQVGGGGTEAFF. For the CDR3, the DNA is TGCGCCAGCAGCCAAGTTGGGGGTGGTGGCACTGAAGCTTTCTTT. This chain connects TRBV4-3 to TRBJ1-1, with a possible D match to TRBD1 (5 bases). Trimming pared 1 base from V and 4 bases from J, leaving 13 bases between. There are 15 residues in the CDR3. Germline V lookup: CDR1 LGHNA, CDR2 YSLEER.

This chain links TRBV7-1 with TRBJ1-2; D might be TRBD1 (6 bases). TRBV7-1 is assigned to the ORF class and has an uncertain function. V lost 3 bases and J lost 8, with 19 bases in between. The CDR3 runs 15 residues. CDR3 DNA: TGTGCCAGCAGCTCCCTCCGGTGGGGGGCGAAGGGCTACACCTTC. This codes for CASSSLRWGAKGYTF.

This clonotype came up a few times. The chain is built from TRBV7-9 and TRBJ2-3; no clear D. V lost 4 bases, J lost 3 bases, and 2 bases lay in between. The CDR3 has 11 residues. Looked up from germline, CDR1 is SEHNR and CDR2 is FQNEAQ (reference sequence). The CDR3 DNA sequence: TGTGCCAGCAGCTGGACAGATACGCAGTATTTT. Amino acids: CASSWTDTQYF.

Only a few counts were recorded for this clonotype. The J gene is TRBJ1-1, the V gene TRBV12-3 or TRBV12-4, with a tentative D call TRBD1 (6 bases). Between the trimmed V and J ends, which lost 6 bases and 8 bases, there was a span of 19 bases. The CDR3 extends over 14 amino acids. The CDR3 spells CASSLGGGAVEAFF. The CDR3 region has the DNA TGTGCCAGCAGCCTAGGGGGGGGGGCAGTCGAAGCTTTCTTT.

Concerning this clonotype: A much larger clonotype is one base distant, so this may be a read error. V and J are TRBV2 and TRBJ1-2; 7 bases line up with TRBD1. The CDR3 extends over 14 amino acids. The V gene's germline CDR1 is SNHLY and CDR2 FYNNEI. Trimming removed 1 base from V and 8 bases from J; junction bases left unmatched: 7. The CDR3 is CASSEEGALEGYTF. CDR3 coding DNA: TGTGCCAGCAGTGAAGAGGGGGCGCTGGAAGGCTACACCTTC.

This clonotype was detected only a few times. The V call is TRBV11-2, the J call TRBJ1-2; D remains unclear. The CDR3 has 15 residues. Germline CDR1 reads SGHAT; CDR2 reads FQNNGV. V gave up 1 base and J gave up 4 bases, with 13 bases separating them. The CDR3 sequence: CASSLVERASYGYTF. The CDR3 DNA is TGTGCCAGCAGCTTAGTGGAGAGGGCCTCCTATGGCTACACCTTC.

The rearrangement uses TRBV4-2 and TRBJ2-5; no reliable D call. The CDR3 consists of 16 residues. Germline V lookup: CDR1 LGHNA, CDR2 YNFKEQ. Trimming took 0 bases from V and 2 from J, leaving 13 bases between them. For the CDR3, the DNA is TGTGCCAGCAGCCAAGATCGGGTGCCCGGTCAAGAGACCCAGTACTTC. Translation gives CASSQDRVPGQETQYF.

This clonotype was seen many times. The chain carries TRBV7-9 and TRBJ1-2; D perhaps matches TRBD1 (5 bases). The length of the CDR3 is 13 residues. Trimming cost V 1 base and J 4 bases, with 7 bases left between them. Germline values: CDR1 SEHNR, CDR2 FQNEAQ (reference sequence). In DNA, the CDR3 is TGTGCCAGCAGCTTAGGGGACGCCTATGGCTACACCTTC. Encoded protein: CASSLGDAYGYTF.

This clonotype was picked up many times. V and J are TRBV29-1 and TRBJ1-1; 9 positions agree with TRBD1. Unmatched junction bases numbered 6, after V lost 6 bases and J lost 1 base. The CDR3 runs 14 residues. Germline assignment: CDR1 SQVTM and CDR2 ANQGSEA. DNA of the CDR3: TGCAGCGTAGGACAGGGGCCGGCGAACACTGAAGCTTTCTTT. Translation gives CSVGQGPANTEAFF.

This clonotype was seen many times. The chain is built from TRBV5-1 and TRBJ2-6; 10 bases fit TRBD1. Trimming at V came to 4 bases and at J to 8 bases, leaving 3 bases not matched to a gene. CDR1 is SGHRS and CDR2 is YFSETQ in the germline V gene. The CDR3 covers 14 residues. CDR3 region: CASSQGQGTNVLTF. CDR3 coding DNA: TGCGCCAGCAGCCAGGGACAGGGGACCAACGTCCTGACTTTC.

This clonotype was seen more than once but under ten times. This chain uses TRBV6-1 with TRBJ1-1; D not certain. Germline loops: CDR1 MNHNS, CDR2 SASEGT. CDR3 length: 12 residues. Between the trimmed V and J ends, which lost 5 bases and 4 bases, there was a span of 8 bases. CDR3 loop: CASSFLSTEAFF. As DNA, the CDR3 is TGTGCCAGCAGTTTCCTATCCACTGAAGCTTTCTTT.